This note documents a single T cell receptor beta chain sequence. It lacks a known antigen. One base away there is no much larger clone; base qualities are not given. The collaborating institutions used their own protocols to collect whole blood in K2EDTA tubes. Collaborator samples were shipped for TCRbeta analysis as frozen whole blood, isolated PBMCs, or DNA extracted from either sample type. At the junction V is shortened by 2 bases and J by 3 bases, with 14 bases in between. For CDR1 and CDR2, the germline V gene (reference sequence) lists MNHNY and SVGAGI. The CDR3 sequence holds 15 residues, the cysteine and phenylalanine included. The sequence is cut down to CDR3 DNA, 45 bases in frame from base 1. The source of the sample is a study of blood T cell repertoires in COVID-19 (dated by TCRdb to about 2020). As for the study more broadly: Collaborator samples came from the United States, Italy and Spain and covered acute and convalescent phases of COVID-19. The samples were drawn from two sources: the first 160 participants of the ongoing ImmuneRACE study, and about 1,300 subjects contributed by 6 global collaborators. The repertoires were made available in a free public database intended to serve as a resource for research on the immune response to SARS-CoV-2. The sample metadata nearly always contained a de-identified subject ID, COVID-19 status, age in years and sex. The material from the prospective study consisted of cDNA or gDNA derived from T cells, B-cell-depleted T cells, or PBMCs. Where available, HLA class I and class II types were obtained from metadata supplied by the sample provider rather than from assay-based typing. The dataset comprised deeply sampled blood TCRbeta repertoires from subjects exposed to, actively infected with, or recovered from COVID-19. Overall study outcomes, separate from this receptor: How much clinical and demographic metadata was included differed by source and by participant, and the metadata was provided uncurated.

The immunoSEQ Assay, a bias-controlled multiplex PCR, was used to amplify TCRbeta CDR3 regions from genomic DNA. As for how the authors treated the data: Within the assay, amplification of reference gene primers was used to estimate how many nucleated cells each sample contained. Sequence reads were collapsed and filtered to measure the absolute abundance of every unique TCRbeta CDR3 rearrangement. For each sample, productive Simpson clonality was calculated as the square root of Simpson's diversity index across productive rearrangements. TCRdb stores this immuneACCESS table with in-frame sequences only. Part of the clones is absent; in the studies checked, under half of the shortfall reflects unresolved V genes, and no reason is known for the rest. The DNA was the basis for D and trimming; V, J and clone size are from that table. A total of 650,000 to 800,000 clones appear in this sample, just under 90% of them only once. Approximately 0.25% of the sample belongs to the ten largest clones.

The TCR sequence derives from a woman under 30 with acute or convalescent COVID-19. This chain is built from TRBV6-6 and TRBJ2-7, with no reliable assignment of the D segment. Sequencing input: peripheral blood. The DNA sequence is given as TGTGCCAGCAGTTACGACGACTCCACGGGCTACGAGCAGTACTTC. It is translated as CASSYDDSTGYEQYF.